This T cell receptor beta chain was recorded in a study of shared clonotypes between healthy human individuals. Regarding this clone: Antigen specificity is unknown. Other DNA sequences within the sample encode an identical CDR3.

In germline, CDR1 is MNHEY, CDR2 SVGAGI. The CDR3 has 12 amino acids. V lost 6 bases, J lost 4 bases, and 9 bases lay in between. Clones were sequenced by immunoSEQ multiplex PCR, and TCRdb holds only the in-frame ones, with some missing. The repertoire holds some 2,100,000 clones, with approximately 96% as singletons. Study observations and caveats: Naive CD4 clonotypes were shared across a handful of donors at about 5.3%. Investigators expected sequencing depth to affect clonotype sharing among donors. Memory subsets had estimated richness that was generally smaller than that of naive subsets.

Splitting the CD4+ cells yielded a CD45RA+ naive subset and a CD45RA-negative memory subset. V usage is TRBV6-5 and J usage is TRBJ1-1; a possible D gene is TRBD1 (6 bases). Sequencing was carried out using naive CD4+ T cells sorted from blood. Subset defined: CD45RA+ positively selected. The TCR was taken from a man aged 18-30 years in good health. The chain's CDR3 is CASSRGGTEAFF. CDR3 sequence (DNA): TGTGCCAGCAGCAGGGGAGGCACTGAAGCTTTCTTT.